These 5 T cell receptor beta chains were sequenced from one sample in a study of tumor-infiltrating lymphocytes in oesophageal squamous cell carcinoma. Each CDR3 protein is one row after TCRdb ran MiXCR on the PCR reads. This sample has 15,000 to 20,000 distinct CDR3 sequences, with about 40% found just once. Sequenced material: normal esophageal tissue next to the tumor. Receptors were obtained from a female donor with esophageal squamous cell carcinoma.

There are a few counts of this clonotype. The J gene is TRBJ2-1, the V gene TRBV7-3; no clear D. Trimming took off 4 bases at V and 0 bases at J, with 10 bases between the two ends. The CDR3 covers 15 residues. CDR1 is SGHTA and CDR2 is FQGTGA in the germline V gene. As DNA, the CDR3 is TGTGCCAGCAGCTCCGCAAAAAGCTCCTACAATGAGCAGTTCTTC. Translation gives CASSSAKSSYNEQFF.

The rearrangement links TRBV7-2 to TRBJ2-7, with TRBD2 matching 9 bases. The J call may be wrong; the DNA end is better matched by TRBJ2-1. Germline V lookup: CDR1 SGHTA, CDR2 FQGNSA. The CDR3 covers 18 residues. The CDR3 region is CASSLSVASGTWSDEQFF. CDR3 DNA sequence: TGTGCCAGCAGCTTAAGCGTGGCTAGCGGGACATGGAGCGACGAGCAGTTCTTC.

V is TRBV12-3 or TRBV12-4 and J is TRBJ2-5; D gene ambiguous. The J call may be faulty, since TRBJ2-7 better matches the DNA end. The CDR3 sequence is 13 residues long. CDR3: CASSYDLSYEQYF. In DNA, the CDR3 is TGTGCCAGCAGTTATGACTTATCCTACGAGCAGTACTTC.

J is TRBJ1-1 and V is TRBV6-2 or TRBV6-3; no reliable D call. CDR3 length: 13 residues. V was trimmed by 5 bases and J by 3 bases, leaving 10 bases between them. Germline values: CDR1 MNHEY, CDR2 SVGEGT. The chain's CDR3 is CASSRNWDTEAFF. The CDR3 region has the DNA TGTGCCAGCAGTCGAAATTGGGACACTGAAGCTTTCTTT.

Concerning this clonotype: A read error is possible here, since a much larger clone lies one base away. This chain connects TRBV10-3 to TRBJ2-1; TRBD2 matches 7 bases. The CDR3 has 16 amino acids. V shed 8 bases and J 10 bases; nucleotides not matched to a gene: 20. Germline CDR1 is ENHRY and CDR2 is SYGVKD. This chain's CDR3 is CAIAKGLAADTYEQFF. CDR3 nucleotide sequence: TGTGCCATCGCGAAGGGGCTAGCGGCTGATACCTACGAGCAGTTCTTC.